The next 4 T cell receptor beta chains were all read from a single sample in a study of CD8 T cells in ankylosing spondylitis. From the 5' RACE reads, TCRdb called clonotypes with MiXCR, one entry per CDR3 protein. Among about 170,000 distinct CDR3 sequences listed, about 16% were seen once. Sequencing was performed on blood, either unsorted or a sorted T cell fraction (not recorded which). All receptors come from a male donor with ankylosing spondylitis or in good health (not recorded which).

This clonotype showed up many times. This sequence joins TRBV29-1 and TRBJ2-1; 11 nucleotides match TRBD2. This CDR3 is built from 13 residues. The germline V gene encodes CDR1 SQVTM and CDR2 ANQGSEA. The J segment lost 6 bases and the V segment lost 8 bases, leaving 6 bases of the junction unmatched. The CDR3 region has the DNA TGCAGCTCCACTAGCGGGGGCAGCAATGAGCAGTTCTTC. It specifies CSSTSGGSNEQFF.

This clonotype was recorded at least ten times. The rearrangement joins TRBV20-1 to TRBJ2-1, with TRBD2 matching over 7 bases. V shed 1 base, J shed 7 bases, and the junction held 10 bases outside the gene matches. The germline gives CDR1 DFQATT, CDR2 SNEGSKA (reference sequence). This CDR3 has 15 residues. The CDR3 nucleotides are TGCAGTGCTAGAGTGGGGGGAGGGATGGTTAATGAGCAGTTCTTC. Translating it yields CSARVGGGMVNEQFF.

This clonotype came up a few times. This chain connects TRBV5-1 to TRBJ1-1, with D maybe TRBD1 (5 bases). Germline values: CDR1 SGHRS, CDR2 YFSETQ. The CDR3 has 16 residues. V was clipped by 1 base and J by 1 base, with 14 bases between them. Written as DNA, the CDR3 is TGCGCCAGCAGCTTGACCACCCCAGGGAGGAACACTGAAGCTTTCTTT. It is translated as CASSLTTPGRNTEAFF.

This clonotype was observed a handful of times. The chain employs TRBV20-1 and TRBJ1-5, with a weak D call TRBD1 (6 bases). Germline CDR1 and CDR2: DFQATT and SNEGSKA (reference sequence). CDR3 length: 14 residues. Trimming took 3 bases from V and 6 from J, leaving 15 bases between them. CDR3 in amino acids: CSASGGQGSQPQHF. CDR3 nucleotide sequence: TGCAGTGCTAGCGGGGGGCAGGGGAGTCAGCCCCAGCATTTT.